This T cell receptor (beta chain) came from a study of cytomegalovirus exposure and HLA in healthy donors. Notes on the study in general: Clonal expansion, a later analysis showed, was greater in HLA-associated TCR beta chains than in equally common others. Researchers counted around 180 TCR beta chains as cytomegalovirus-associated. CMV antigen specificity was confirmed in vitro for a few CMV-associated chains.

Germline CDR1 SNHLY, CDR2 FYNNEI. V was trimmed by 5 bases and J by 6 bases, leaving 14 bases between them. The CDR3 sequence is 14 residues long. This clone showed up just a few times. Its antigen is undetermined. PCR involved 60 Vbeta and 13 Jbeta primers. Some clones are missing from TCRdb's copy, which holds only in-frame ones; the method was immunoSEQ multiplex PCR. In the table there are 140,000 to 150,000 clones, about 81% of which are singletons. The sample consisted of PBMCs. This receptor was taken from a man aged 25-40 years in good health and CMV-seronegative. The chain recombines TRBV2 with TRBJ2-4, with a possible D match to TRBD1 (6 bases). The DNA of the CDR3 is TGTGCCAGCAGTACGGAACAGGGTACAAACATTCAGTACTTC. Protein: CASSTEQGTNIQYF.